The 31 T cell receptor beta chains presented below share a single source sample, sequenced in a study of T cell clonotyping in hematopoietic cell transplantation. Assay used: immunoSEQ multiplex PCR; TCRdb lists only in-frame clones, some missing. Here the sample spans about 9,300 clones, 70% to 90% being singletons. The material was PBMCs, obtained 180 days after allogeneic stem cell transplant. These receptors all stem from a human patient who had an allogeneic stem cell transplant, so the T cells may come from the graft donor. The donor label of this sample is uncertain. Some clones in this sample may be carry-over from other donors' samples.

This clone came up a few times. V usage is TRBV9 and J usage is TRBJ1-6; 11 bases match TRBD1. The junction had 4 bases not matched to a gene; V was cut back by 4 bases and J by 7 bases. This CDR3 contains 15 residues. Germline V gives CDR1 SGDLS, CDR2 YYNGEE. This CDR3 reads CASSFGTGGNSPLHF. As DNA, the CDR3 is TGTGCCAGCAGCTTTGGGACAGGGGGAAATTCACCCCTCCACTTT.

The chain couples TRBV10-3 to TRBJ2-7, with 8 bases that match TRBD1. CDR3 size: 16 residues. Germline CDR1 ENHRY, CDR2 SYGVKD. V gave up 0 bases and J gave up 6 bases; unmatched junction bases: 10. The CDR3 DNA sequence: TGTGCCATCAGTGAGTCGGACGGGACAGGTCTGTCCGAGCAGTACTTC. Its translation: CAISESDGTGLSEQYF.

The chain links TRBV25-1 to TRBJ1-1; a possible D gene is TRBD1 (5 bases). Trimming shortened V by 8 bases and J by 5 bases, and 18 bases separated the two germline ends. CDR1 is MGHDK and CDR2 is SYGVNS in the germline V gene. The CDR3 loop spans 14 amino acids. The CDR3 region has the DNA TGTGCCAGCGATCAGGGAGGACCCCTAACTGAAGCTTTCTTT. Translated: CASDQGGPLTEAFF.

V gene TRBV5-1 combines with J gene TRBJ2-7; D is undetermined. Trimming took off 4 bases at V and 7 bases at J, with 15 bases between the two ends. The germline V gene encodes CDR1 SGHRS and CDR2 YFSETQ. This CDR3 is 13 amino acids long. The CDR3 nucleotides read TGCGCCAGCAGCCCGTTAACCGAGGAGGAGCAGTACTTC. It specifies CASSPLTEEEQYF.

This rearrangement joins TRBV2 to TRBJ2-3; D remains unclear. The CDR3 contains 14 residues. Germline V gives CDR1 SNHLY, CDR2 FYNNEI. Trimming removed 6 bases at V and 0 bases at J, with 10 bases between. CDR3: CASRSPTSTDTQYF. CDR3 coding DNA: TGTGCCAGCAGGTCCCCCACTAGCACAGATACGCAGTATTTT. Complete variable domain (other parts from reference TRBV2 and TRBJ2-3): EPEVTQTPSHQVTQMGQEVILRCVPISNHLYFYWYRQILGQKVEFLVSFYNNEISEKSEIFDDQFSVERPDGSNFTLKIRSTKLEDSAMYFCASRSPTSTDTQYFGPGTRLTVL.

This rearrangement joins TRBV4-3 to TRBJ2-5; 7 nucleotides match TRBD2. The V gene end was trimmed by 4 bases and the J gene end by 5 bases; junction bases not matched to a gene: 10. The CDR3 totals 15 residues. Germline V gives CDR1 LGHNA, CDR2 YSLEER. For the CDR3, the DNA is TGCGCCAGCAGCCGCCAGAGGACTAGTTCCGAGACCCAGTACTTC. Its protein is CASSRQRTSSETQYF.

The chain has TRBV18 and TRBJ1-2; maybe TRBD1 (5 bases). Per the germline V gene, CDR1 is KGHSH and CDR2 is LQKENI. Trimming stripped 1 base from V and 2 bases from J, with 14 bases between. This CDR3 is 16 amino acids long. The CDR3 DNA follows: TGTGCCAGCTCACCACTCCCGCAGGGACGGAACTATGGCTACACCTTC. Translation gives CASSPLPQGRNYGYTF.

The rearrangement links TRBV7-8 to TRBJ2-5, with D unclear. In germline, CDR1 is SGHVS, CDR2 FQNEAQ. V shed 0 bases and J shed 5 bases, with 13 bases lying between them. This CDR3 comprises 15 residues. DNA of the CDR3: TGTGCCAGCAGCTTAGCGCGTATAGGGAAGGAGACCCAGTACTTC. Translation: CASSLARIGKETQYF.

This CDR3 reads CASSLPPWTGDTDTQYF. CDR3 coding DNA: TGTGCCAGCAGCTTACCCCCCTGGACAGGGGACACAGATACGCAGTATTTT. The chain has TRBV13 and TRBJ2-3, with 9 bases matching TRBD1. Unmatched junction bases numbered 8, after V lost 2 bases and J lost 2 bases. CDR1 and CDR2 (germline): PRHDT, FYEKMQ (reference sequence). This CDR3 comprises 17 residues. Full variable domain (outside the CDR3, taken from reference TRBV13 and TRBJ2-3): AAGVIQSPRHLIKEKRETATLKCYPIPRHDTVYWYQQGPGQDPQFLISFYEKMQSDKGSIPDRFSAQQFSDYHSELNMSSLELGDSALYFCASSLPPWTGDTDTQYFGPGTRLTVL.

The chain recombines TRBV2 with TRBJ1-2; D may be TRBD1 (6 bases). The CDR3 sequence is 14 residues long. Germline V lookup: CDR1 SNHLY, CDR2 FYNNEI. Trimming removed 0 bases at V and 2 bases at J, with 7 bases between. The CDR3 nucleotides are TGTGCCAGCAGTGAAGCAGGGGGAAACTATGGCTACACCTTC. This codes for CASSEAGGNYGYTF. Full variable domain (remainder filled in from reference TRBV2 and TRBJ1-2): EPEVTQTPSHQVTQMGQEVILRCVPISNHLYFYWYRQILGQKVEFLVSFYNNEISEKSEIFDDQFSVERPDGSNFTLKIRSTKLEDSAMYFCASSEAGGNYGYTFGSGTRLTVV.

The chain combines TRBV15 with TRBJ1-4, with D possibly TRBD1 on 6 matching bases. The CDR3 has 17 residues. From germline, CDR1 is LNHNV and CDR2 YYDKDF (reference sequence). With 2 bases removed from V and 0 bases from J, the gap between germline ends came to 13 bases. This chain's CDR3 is CATSRQGGWATNEKLFF. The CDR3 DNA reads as TGTGCCACCAGCAGACAAGGGGGGTGGGCAACTAATGAAAAACTGTTTTTT.

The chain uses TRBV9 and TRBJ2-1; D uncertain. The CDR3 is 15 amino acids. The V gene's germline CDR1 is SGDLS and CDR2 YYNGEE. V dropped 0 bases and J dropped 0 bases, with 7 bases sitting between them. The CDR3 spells CASSVASSSYNEQFF. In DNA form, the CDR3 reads TGTGCCAGCAGCGTAGCTTCGAGCTCCTACAATGAGCAGTTCTTC.

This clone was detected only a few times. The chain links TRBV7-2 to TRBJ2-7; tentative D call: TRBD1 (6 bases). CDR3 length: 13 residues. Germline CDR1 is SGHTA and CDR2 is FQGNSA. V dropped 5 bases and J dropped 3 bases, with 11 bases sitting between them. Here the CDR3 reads CASSPRDNYEQYF. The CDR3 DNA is TGTGCCAGCAGCCCCCGGGACAACTACGAGCAGTACTTC. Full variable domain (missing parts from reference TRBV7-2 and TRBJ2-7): GAGVSQSPSNKVTEKGKDVELRCDPISGHTALYWYRQSLGQGLEFLIYFQGNSAPDKSGLPSDRFSAERTGGSVSTLTIQRTQQEDSAVYLCASSPRDNYEQYFGPGTRLTVT.

The CDR3 nucleotides read TGCGCCAGCAGCTTGGGACTAGCGGGGGGGCTCACAGATACGCAGTATTTT. Translating it yields CASSLGLAGGLTDTQYF. The chain carries TRBV5-1 and TRBJ2-3, with 14 nucleotides matching TRBD2. The CDR3 is made up of 17 amino acids. Per the germline V gene, CDR1 is SGHRS and CDR2 is YFSETQ. With V trimmed by 0 bases and J by 2 bases, 2 bases remained unmatched. Complete variable domain (other parts from reference TRBV5-1 and TRBJ2-3): KAGVTQTPRYLIKTRGQQVTLSCSPISGHRSVSWYQQTPGQGLQFLFEYFSETQRNKGNFPGRFSGRQFSNSRSEMNVSTLELGDSALYLCASSLGLAGGLTDTQYFGPGTRLTVL.

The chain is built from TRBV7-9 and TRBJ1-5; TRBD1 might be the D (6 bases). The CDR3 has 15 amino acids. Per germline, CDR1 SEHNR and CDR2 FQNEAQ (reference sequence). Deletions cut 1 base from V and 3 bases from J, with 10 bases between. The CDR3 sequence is CASSLGGGANQPQHF. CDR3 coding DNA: TGTGCCAGCAGCTTAGGCGGGGGGGCCAATCAGCCCCAGCATTTT.

CDR3 nucleotide sequence: TGCGCCAGTCAGATGAACACTGAAGCTTTCTTT. Protein sequence: CASQMNTEAFF. The V gene is TRBV10-2, the J gene TRBJ1-1; D is ambiguous. V lost 9 bases and J lost 0, with 5 bases in between. The CDR3 has 11 residues. Germline V gives CDR1 WSHSY, CDR2 SAAADI.

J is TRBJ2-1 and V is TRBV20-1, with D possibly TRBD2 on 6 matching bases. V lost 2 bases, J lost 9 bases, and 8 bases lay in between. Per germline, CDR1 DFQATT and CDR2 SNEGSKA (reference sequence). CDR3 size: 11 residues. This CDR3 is CSARLGGEQFF. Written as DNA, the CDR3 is TGCAGTGCTAGACTGGGAGGTGAGCAGTTCTTC.

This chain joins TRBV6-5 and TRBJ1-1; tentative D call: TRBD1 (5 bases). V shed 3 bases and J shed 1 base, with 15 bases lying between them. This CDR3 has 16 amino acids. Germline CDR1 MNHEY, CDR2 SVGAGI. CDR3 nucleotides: TGTGCCAGCAGTTATGAGGGGCTCGGGGGGAACACTGAAGCTTTCTTT. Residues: CASSYEGLGGNTEAFF.

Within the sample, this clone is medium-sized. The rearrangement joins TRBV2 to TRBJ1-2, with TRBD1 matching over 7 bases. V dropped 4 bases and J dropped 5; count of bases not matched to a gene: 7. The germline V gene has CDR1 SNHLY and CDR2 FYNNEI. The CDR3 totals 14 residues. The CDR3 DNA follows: TGTGCCAGCAGTGTTCGGGACAGCGATTATGGCTACACCTTC. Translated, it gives CASSVRDSDYGYTF.

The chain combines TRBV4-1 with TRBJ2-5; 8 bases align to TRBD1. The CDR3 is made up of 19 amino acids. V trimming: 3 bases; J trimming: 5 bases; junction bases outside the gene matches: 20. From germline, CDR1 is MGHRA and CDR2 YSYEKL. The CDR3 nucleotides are TGCGCCAGCAGCCATCCCAAACCCGGGGGCAGGGGGCTCGGGGAGACCCAGTACTTC. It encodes CASSHPKPGGRGLGETQYF.

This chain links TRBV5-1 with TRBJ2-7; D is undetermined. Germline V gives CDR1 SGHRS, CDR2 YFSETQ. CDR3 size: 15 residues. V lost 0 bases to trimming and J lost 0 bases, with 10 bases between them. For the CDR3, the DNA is TGCGCCAGCAGCTTGGTCGGTGGCAGCTCCTACGAGCAGTACTTC. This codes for CASSLVGGSSYEQYF.

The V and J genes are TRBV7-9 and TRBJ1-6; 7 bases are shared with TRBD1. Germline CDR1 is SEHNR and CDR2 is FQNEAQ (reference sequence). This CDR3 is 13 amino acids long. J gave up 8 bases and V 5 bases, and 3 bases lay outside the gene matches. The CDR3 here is CASSITGDSPLHF. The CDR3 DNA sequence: TGTGCCAGCAGCATAACAGGGGATTCACCCCTCCACTTT.

CDR3 residues: CASSLTTGEYNEQFF. The CDR3 DNA reads as TGCGCCAGCAGCCTGACAACGGGGGAGTACAATGAGCAGTTCTTC. The V gene is TRBV4-3, the J gene TRBJ2-1; TRBD2 might be the D (6 bases). V was pared by 4 bases and J by 4 bases, with 14 bases between. Germline V gene sequence: CDR1 LGHNA, CDR2 YSLEER. This CDR3 has 15 amino acids.

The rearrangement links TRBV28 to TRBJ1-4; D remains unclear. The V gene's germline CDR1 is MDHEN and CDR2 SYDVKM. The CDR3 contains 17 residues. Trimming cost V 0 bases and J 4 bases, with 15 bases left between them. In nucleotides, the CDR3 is TGTGCCAGCAGTTTATGGGTATCGCCCCCTAATAATGAAAAACTGTTTTTT. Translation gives CASSLWVSPPNNEKLFF.

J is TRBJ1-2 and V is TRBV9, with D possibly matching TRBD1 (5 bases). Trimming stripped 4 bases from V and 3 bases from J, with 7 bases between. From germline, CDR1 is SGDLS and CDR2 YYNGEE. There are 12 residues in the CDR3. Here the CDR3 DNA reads TGTGCCAGCAGCCGGGGGGACTATGGCTACACCTTC. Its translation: CASSRGDYGYTF. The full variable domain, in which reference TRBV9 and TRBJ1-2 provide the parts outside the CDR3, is DSGVTQTPKHLITATGQRVTLRCSPRSGDLSVYWYQQSLDQGLQFLIQYYNGEERAKGNILERFSAQQFPDLHSELNLSSLELGDSALYFCASSRGDYGYTFGSGTRLTVV.

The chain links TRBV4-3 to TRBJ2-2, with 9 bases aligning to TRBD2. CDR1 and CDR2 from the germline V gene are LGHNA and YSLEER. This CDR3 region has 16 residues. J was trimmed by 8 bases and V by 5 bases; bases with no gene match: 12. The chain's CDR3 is CASSGTSSGVGGELFF. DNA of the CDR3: TGCGCCAGCAGCGGGACTTCTAGCGGGGTTGGGGGGGAGCTGTTTTTT.

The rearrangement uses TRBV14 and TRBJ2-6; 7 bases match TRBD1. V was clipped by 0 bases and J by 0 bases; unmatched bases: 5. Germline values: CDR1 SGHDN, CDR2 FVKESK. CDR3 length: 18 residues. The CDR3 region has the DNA TGTGCCAGCAGCCAAGAATCGACAGGGTACTCTGGGGCCAACGTCCTGACTTTC. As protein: CASSQESTGYSGANVLTF. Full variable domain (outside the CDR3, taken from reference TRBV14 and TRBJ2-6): EAGVTQFPSHSVIEKGQTVTLRCDPISGHDNLYWYRRVMGKEIKFLLHFVKESKQDESGMPNNRFLAERTGGTYSTLKVQPAELEDSGVYFCASSQESTGYSGANVLTFGAGSRLTVL.

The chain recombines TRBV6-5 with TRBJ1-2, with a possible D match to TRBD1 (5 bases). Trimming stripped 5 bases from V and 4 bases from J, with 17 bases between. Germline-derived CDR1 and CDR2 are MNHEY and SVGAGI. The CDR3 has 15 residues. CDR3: CASSNLDSRAYGYTF. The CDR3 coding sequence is TGTGCCAGCAGTAATCTCGACAGTCGAGCCTATGGCTACACCTTC.

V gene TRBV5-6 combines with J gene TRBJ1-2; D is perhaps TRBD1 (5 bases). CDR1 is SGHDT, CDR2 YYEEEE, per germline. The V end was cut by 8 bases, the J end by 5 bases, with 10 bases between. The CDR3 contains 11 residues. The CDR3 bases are TGTGCCAGTAATCGGGGGTATGGCTACACCTTC. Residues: CASNRGYGYTF.

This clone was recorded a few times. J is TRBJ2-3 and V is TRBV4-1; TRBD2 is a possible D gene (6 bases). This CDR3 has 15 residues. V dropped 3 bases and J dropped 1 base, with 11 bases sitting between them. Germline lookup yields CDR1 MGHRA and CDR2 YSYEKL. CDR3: CASSHLGGGTDTQYF. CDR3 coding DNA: TGCGCCAGCAGCCACCTCGGCGGGGGCACAGATACGCAGTATTTT.

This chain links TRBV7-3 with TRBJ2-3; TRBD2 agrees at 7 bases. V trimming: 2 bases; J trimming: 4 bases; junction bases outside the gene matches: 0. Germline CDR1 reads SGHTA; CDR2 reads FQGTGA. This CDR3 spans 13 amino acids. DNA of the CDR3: TGTGCCAGCAGCTTAGGACTAGCAGATACGCAGTATTTT. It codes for CASSLGLADTQYF.